Below, 9 T cell receptor beta chains from the same sample are listed, as sequenced in a study of memory CD4+ T cells and cytomegalovirus serostatus. The sort gate was single viable CD3+CD4+CD8-CD45RO+ cells for memory CD4+ T cells. Sequencing used immunoSEQ multiplex PCR; TCRdb keeps in-frame clones, though not all of them. This table holds around 76,000 clones, around 80% found once. Sequences were obtained from memory CD4+ T cells from blood. These receptors originate from an adult in good health and CMV-seropositive.

The gene calls are TRBV2 and TRBJ1-6, with D perhaps TRBD1 (6 bases). From germline, CDR1 is SNHLY and CDR2 FYNNEI. The CDR3 is made up of 13 amino acids. V lost 6 bases and J 11 bases, leaving 14 bases between the germline ends. CDR3 sequence: CASRTGGFAPLHF. The DNA for the CDR3 is TGTGCCAGCAGGACAGGAGGGTTCGCACCCCTCCACTTT. Full variable domain (remainder filled in from reference TRBV2 and TRBJ1-6): EPEVTQTPSHQVTQMGQEVILRCVPISNHLYFYWYRQILGQKVEFLVSFYNNEISEKSEIFDDQFSVERPDGSNFTLKIRSTKLEDSAMYFCASRTGGFAPLHFGNGTRLTVT.

The rearrangement uses TRBV5-1 and TRBJ2-3; D is uncertain. Trimming removed 2 bases at V and 2 bases at J, with 9 bases between. Germline V gene sequence: CDR1 SGHRS, CDR2 YFSETQ. The CDR3 consists of 14 residues. The CDR3 loop reads CASSFLGHTDTQYF. In DNA form, the CDR3 reads TGCGCCAGCAGCTTCCTAGGGCACACAGATACGCAGTATTTT.

The chain uses TRBV7-2 and TRBJ1-6; TRBD1 agrees at 8 bases. V was pared by 5 bases and J by 5 bases, with 8 bases of the junction left unmatched. Looked up from germline, CDR1 is SGHTA and CDR2 is FQGNSA. The CDR3 runs to 16 residues. Here the CDR3 reads CASSLLGQGNNSPLHF. The CDR3 coding sequence is TGTGCCAGCAGCCTTCTCGGACAGGGCAATAATTCACCCCTCCACTTT.

This chain connects TRBV4-3 to TRBJ2-1, with unresolved D. Germline CDR1 reads LGHNA; CDR2 reads YSLEER. This CDR3 has 15 amino acids. V lost 0 bases, J lost 3 bases, and 9 bases lay in between. The CDR3 DNA sequence: TGCGCCAGCAGCCAAGATTCCTTACTCTACAATGAGCAGTTCTTC. As protein: CASSQDSLLYNEQFF.

This rearrangement joins TRBV6-1 to TRBJ2-3; tentatively, D is TRBD1 (6 bases). Germline values: CDR1 MNHNS, CDR2 SASEGT. V lost 11 bases, J lost 0 bases, and 12 bases lay in between. The CDR3 sequence is 13 residues long. The DNA for the CDR3 is TGTGCCGGACGTACAGGGAGCACAGATACGCAGTATTTT. Encoded protein: CAGRTGSTDTQYF.

This sequence joins TRBV18 and TRBJ1-1; the D gene is possibly TRBD1 (5 bases). The CDR3 totals 14 residues. Trimming took 0 bases from V and 7 from J, leaving 12 bases between them. The germline gives CDR1 KGHSH, CDR2 LQKENI. The CDR3, as DNA: TGTGCCAGCTCACCACCGGTGACAGTAGTTGAAGCTTTCTTT. It translates to CASSPPVTVVEAFF.

This clone was counted a few times. J is TRBJ2-3 and V is TRBV5-1, with D uncertain. Deletions cut 2 bases from V and 4 bases from J, with 23 bases between. This CDR3 spans 18 amino acids. Germline-derived CDR1 and CDR2 are SGHRS and YFSETQ. CDR3 DNA sequence: TGCGCCAGCAGCTTTAGTACTCCCAGGCCCCATCCGGCAGATACGCAGTATTTT. This gives the protein CASSFSTPRPHPADTQYF. Combining the CDR3 with reference TRBV5-1 and TRBJ2-3 gives the whole variable domain KAGVTQTPRYLIKTRGQQVTLSCSPISGHRSVSWYQQTPGQGLQFLFEYFSETQRNKGNFPGRFSGRQFSNSRSEMNVSTLELGDSALYLCASSFSTPRPHPADTQYFGPGTRLTVL.

This clone has more than one count but fewer than ten. The V and J genes are TRBV6-4 and TRBJ1-2, with D uncertain. The CDR3 is 13 amino acids. The germline CDR1 and CDR2 sequences are MRHNA and SNTAGT. V was clipped by 6 bases and J by 12 bases, with 20 bases between them. As DNA, the CDR3 is TGTGCCAGCAGCCCGGACGGCTTTACAGTTAACACCTTC. Translated, it gives CASSPDGFTVNTF.

This chain connects TRBV6-4 to TRBJ2-1, with 11 bases that match TRBD2. Germline CDR1 reads MRHNA; CDR2 reads SNTAGT. With 2 bases clipped from V and 3 bases from J, the junction kept 0 bases outside the gene matches. The CDR3 is 15 amino acids. The CDR3: CASSDGTSGYNEQFF. The CDR3 DNA reads TGTGCCAGCAGTGACGGGACTAGCGGCTACAATGAGCAGTTCTTC.